This T cell receptor beta chain came from a study of Ad26.COV2.S vaccination and SARS-CoV-2 variants. Study as a whole: Donor was assigned to the Ad26.COV2.S arm of trial COV1001. Study-level points and caveats: The study found higher spike-specific TCR breadth in vaccine than placebo recipients. Vaccine and placebo groups showed comparable non-spike TCR breadth.

The repertoire was sequenced with immunoSEQ multiplex PCR; TCRdb's copy has only in-frame clones and lacks some. The sample has about 680,000 clones, 70% to 90% seen once; the top ten hold approximately 1.5%. A note on this clone: The antigen remains unidentified.

This CDR3 region has 14 residues. Germline loops: CDR1 SQVTM, CDR2 ANQGSEA. The J segment lost 7 bases and the V segment lost 7 bases, leaving 10 bases of the junction unmatched. Treatment given: around 19 received Ad26.COV2.S at low or high dose, single or two shots; about 5 received placebo; per-sample allocation not given. Day 63 following the first vaccine or placebo injection was when the samples were taken. Donation was by an adult aged 18-55 years who was in Boston. The receptor comes from a person between 18 and 65 years old who received the Ad26.COV2.S COVID-19 vaccine or a placebo. V is TRBV29-1 and J is TRBJ2-2; 9 bases are shared with TRBD2. The source material was peripheral blood, sampled in a trial of Ad26.COV2.S vaccine versus placebo. The CDR3 DNA follows: TGCAGCGCCTCGACGGCGGGGGGGCACGGGGAGCTGTTTTTT. Translating it yields CSASTAGGHGELFF.